Below are 27 T cell receptor beta chains sequenced from a single sample in a study of shared clonotypes between healthy human individuals. Produced via immunoSEQ multiplex PCR; TCRdb's table is partial and in-frame only. The sample contains about 2 million clones, about 95% of which appear only once. Positive CCR7 selection of CD45RO-negative cells yielded the naive CD8 cells, and terminally differentiated effector memory CD45RA+ cells were excluded. The sequencing input was naive CD8+ T cells sorted from blood. The receptors here all came from a man aged 18 to 30 in good health.

V gene TRBV5-4 combines with J gene TRBJ2-1; TRBD2 matches 13 bases. With 4 bases clipped from V and 10 bases from J, the junction kept 8 bases outside the gene matches. CDR1 is SGHNT and CDR2 is YYREEE in the germline V gene (reference sequence). The CDR3 has 15 residues. The CDR3 reads CASSHTSGGAHEQFF. The CDR3 DNA sequence: TGTGCCAGCAGCCACACTAGCGGGGGGGCACACGAGCAGTTCTTC. The complete variable domain, with remaining parts taken from reference TRBV5-4 and TRBJ2-1, reads ETGVTQSPTHLIKTRGQQVTLRCSSQSGHNTVSWYQQALGQGPQFIFQYYREEENGRGNFPPRFSGLQFPNYSSELNVNALELDDSALYLCASSHTSGGAHEQFFGPGTRLTVL.

The chain links TRBV28 to TRBJ1-2; no reliable D call. The germline CDR1 and CDR2 sequences are MDHEN and SYDVKM. The ends were cut back, 3 bases at V and 8 bases at J, with 13 bases in the middle. The CDR3 has 13 residues. CDR3 nucleotides: TGTGCCAGCAGTTTCGGTCTTCAAACGGGCTACACCTTC. Amino acids: CASSFGLQTGYTF.

The J gene is TRBJ2-7, the V gene TRBV6-5; 8 nucleotides line up with TRBD1. V lost 0 bases to trimming and J lost 6 bases; unmatched junction nucleotides: 4. Germline CDR1 reads MNHEY; CDR2 reads SVGAGI. This CDR3 is 14 amino acids long. The CDR3 nucleotides read TGTGCCAGCAGTTACTCGGGACAGGCCCTCGAGCAGTACTTC. This encodes CASSYSGQALEQYF.

The rearrangement joins TRBV30 to TRBJ1-1; 8 bases line up with TRBD1. Unmatched junction bases numbered 7, after V lost 3 bases and J lost 4 bases. CDR3 length: 14 residues. Germline-derived CDR1 and CDR2 are GTSNPN and SVGIG (reference sequence). CDR3 amino acids: CAWRGAGGATEAFF. As DNA, the CDR3 is TGTGCCTGGAGAGGGGCAGGGGGCGCCACTGAAGCTTTCTTT.

The CDR3 protein is CASNGNANTGELFF. In DNA form, the CDR3 reads TGTGCCAGCAACGGCAATGCGAACACCGGGGAGCTGTTTTTT. The genes are TRBV28 and TRBJ2-2; unclear D gene. CDR3 length: 14 amino acids. The V gene's germline CDR1 is MDHEN and CDR2 SYDVKM. The V and J ends lost 7 bases and 0 bases respectively, with 9 bases between them.

V gene TRBV2 combines with J gene TRBJ2-7; 11 bases are a match to TRBD2. This CDR3 is 16 amino acids long. Germline loops: CDR1 SNHLY, CDR2 FYNNEI. V lost 3 bases and J lost 3; bases outside the gene matches: 7. As DNA, the CDR3 is TGTGCCAGCAGTGAGGAGCTAGCGGGAGGACTCTACGAGCAGTACTTC. It encodes CASSEELAGGLYEQYF. The full variable domain, rest sourced from reference TRBV2 and TRBJ2-7, is EPEVTQTPSHQVTQMGQEVILRCVPISNHLYFYWYRQILGQKVEFLVSFYNNEISEKSEIFDDQFSVERPDGSNFTLKIRSTKLEDSAMYFCASSEELAGGLYEQYFGPGTRLTVT.

V gene TRBV4-1 combines with J gene TRBJ1-1; D is unresolved. V shed 0 bases and J shed 4 bases, with 18 bases lying between them. The CDR3 spans 17 residues. CDR1 is MGHRA and CDR2 is YSYEKL in the germline V gene. CDR3 in amino acids: CASSQEGPMIWGTEAFF. As DNA, the CDR3 is TGCGCCAGCAGCCAAGAAGGGCCCATGATCTGGGGCACTGAAGCTTTCTTT.

In the case of this clone: A much larger clone lies a single base off, so this may be a read error. V and J are TRBV6-5 and TRBJ2-1; 9 bases are a match to TRBD2. In germline, CDR1 is MNHEY, CDR2 SVGAGI. Trimming cost V 6 bases and J 4 bases; bases outside gene matches: 4. The CDR3 is made up of 14 amino acids. The CDR3 nucleotides read TGTGCCAGCAGCTCAAGCGGGAGGTACAATGAGCAGTTCTTC. It specifies CASSSSGRYNEQFF.

The chain couples TRBV27 to TRBJ2-1, with D maybe TRBD2 (6 bases). The CDR3 length is 15 residues. Germline CDR1 MNHEY, CDR2 SMNVEV (reference sequence). Trimming stripped 2 bases from V and 7 bases from J, with 15 bases between. The CDR3 spells CASSLSMGLWNEQFF. The CDR3 DNA sequence: TGTGCCAGCAGTTTAAGTATGGGACTTTGGAATGAGCAGTTCTTC.

CDR3 bases: TGTGCCAGCAGTTCCGGCAGGGCGCGCTACGAGCAGTACTTC. Residues: CASSSGRARYEQYF. J is TRBJ2-7 and V is TRBV6-6; perhaps TRBD1 as D (5 bases). The V gene's germline CDR1 is MNHNY and CDR2 SVGAGI (reference sequence). Trimming left V 4 bases short and J 3 bases short, with 13 bases between. The CDR3 length is 14 residues.

The CDR3 DNA follows: TGTGCCAGCACACTCAGTTTGTGGGACAGCAGCTCCTACGAGCAGTACTTC. As protein: CASTLSLWDSSSYEQYF. This rearrangement joins TRBV7-8 to TRBJ2-7, with 7 nucleotides matching TRBD1. This CDR3 contains 17 residues. The V and J ends lost 7 bases and 0 bases, in that order; junction bases with no gene match: 15. From germline, CDR1 is SGHVS and CDR2 FQNEAQ.

This chain joins TRBV7-5 and TRBJ1-5. TRBV7-5 is a documented pseudogene. This CDR3 spans 12 amino acids. The CDR3 DNA sequence: TGTGCCAGAAGCTTACTCAGCCAGCCCCAGCATTTT. Amino acids: CARSLLSQPQHF.

Regarding this clone: Other DNA variants within this sample encode the same CDR3. V is TRBV7-9 and J is TRBJ2-7; 10 positions agree with TRBD2. V shed 5 bases, J shed 4 bases, and the junction held 2 bases outside the gene matches. CDR3 size: 13 residues. Germline CDR1 reads SEHNR; CDR2 reads FQNEAQ (reference sequence). The CDR3: CASSMTSGYEQYF. The DNA of the CDR3 is TGTGCCAGCAGCATGACTAGCGGGTACGAGCAGTACTTC.

The V call is TRBV21-1, the J call TRBJ1-2; the table's D call, TRBD1, has no DNA check behind it. TRBV21-1 is recorded as a pseudogene. CDR3 length equals 10 residues. The CDR3 loop is CARTGMGYTF. CDR3 bases: TGTGCCAGAACAGGGATGGGCTACACCTTC.

This chain links TRBV30 with TRBJ2-7, with 9 bases lining up with TRBD1. Germline V lookup: CDR1 GTSNPN, CDR2 SVGIG (reference sequence). The J segment lost 2 bases and the V segment lost 1 base, leaving 6 bases of the junction unmatched. The CDR3 spans 15 residues. The CDR3 protein is CAWSALGQGAYEQYF. The CDR3, as DNA: TGTGCCTGGAGTGCCCTGGGACAGGGTGCCTACGAGCAGTACTTC.

The V and J genes are TRBV6-5 and TRBJ1-5, with D possibly TRBD1 on 6 matching bases. Trimming shortened V by 5 bases and J by 0 bases, and 11 bases separated the two germline ends. The germline V gene encodes CDR1 MNHEY and CDR2 SVGAGI. This CDR3 is built from 15 residues. The CDR3 protein is CASSADSNSNQPQHF. The CDR3, as DNA: TGTGCCAGCAGTGCGGACAGTAATAGCAATCAGCCCCAGCATTTT.

This chain connects TRBV19 to TRBJ2-2; tentative D call: TRBD2 (5 bases). V lost 6 bases, J lost 3 bases, and 11 bases lay in between. Germline lookup yields CDR1 LNHDA and CDR2 SQIVND (reference sequence). The CDR3 spans 14 residues. The CDR3 nucleotides read TGTGCCAGTAGGTCGGACTTCTACACCGGGGAGCTGTTTTTT. Translated, it gives CASRSDFYTGELFF. Combining the CDR3 with reference TRBV19 and TRBJ2-2 gives the whole variable domain DGGITQSPKYLFRKEGQNVTLSCEQNLNHDAMYWYRQDPGQGLRLIYYSQIVNDFQKGDIAEGYSVSREKKESFPLTVTSAQKNPTAFYLCASRSDFYTGELFFGEGSRLTVL.

This clone was detected once. V usage is TRBV9 and J usage is TRBJ2-3; D is ambiguous. V shed 0 bases and J shed 9 bases, with 11 bases lying between them. Germline V gene data show CDR1 as SGDLS and CDR2 as YYNGEE. CDR3 length: 13 amino acids. CDR3 amino acids: CASSVGTPETQYF. DNA for the CDR3: TGTGCCAGCAGCGTAGGAACCCCTGAAACGCAGTATTTT.

The chain couples TRBV9 to TRBJ1-2; no definite D call. Deletions cut 4 bases from V and 6 bases from J, with 10 bases between. Germline CDR1 is SGDLS and CDR2 is YYNGEE. This CDR3 spans 12 amino acids. CDR3 nucleotide sequence: TGTGCCAGCAGCACCAATTTGGATGGCTACACCTTC. Its translation: CASSTNLDGYTF.

This clone was counted once. CDR3 DNA sequence: TGTGCCAGCAGTCCCGCCGGACAGGGGGATGACTATGGCTACACCTTC. Its translation is CASSPAGQGDDYGYTF. The rearrangement joins TRBV27 to TRBJ1-2; 10 positions agree with TRBD1. Germline V gene lookup returns CDR1 MNHEY and CDR2 SMNVEV (reference sequence). The CDR3 has 16 amino acids. V was clipped by 5 bases and J by 3 bases; unmatched bases: 9.

This rearrangement joins TRBV11-2 to TRBJ2-5; tentatively, D is TRBD2 (5 bases). This CDR3 comprises 14 residues. Germline V gives CDR1 SGHAT, CDR2 FQNNGV. Trimming removed 5 bases from V and 2 bases from J, with 12 bases in between. As DNA, the CDR3 is TGTGCCAGCAGCCGAGGAGGACTGCAAGAGACCCAGTACTTC. It translates to CASSRGGLQETQYF.

V is TRBV4-1 and J is TRBJ1-2, with a possible D match to TRBD1 (5 bases). Looked up from germline, CDR1 is MGHRA and CDR2 is YSYEKL. The V gene lost 4 bases and the J gene lost 14 bases, with 20 bases spanning the gap. The CDR3 contains 13 residues. The CDR3 DNA sequence: TGCGCCAGCAGCCTTAGGGACCCCAGGGCCCAGACCTTC. This encodes CASSLRDPRAQTF.

The rearrangement joins TRBV7-9 to TRBJ2-3; 10 positions agree with TRBD1. With 7 bases clipped from V and 11 bases from J, the junction kept 15 bases outside the gene matches. This CDR3 is 15 amino acids long. Germline CDR1 SEHNR, CDR2 FQNEAQ (reference sequence). CDR3 sequence: CASTRWDRGGPGQYF. CDR3 nucleotides: TGTGCCAGCACCCGATGGGACAGGGGTGGGCCGGGGCAGTATTTT. The entire variable domain, with the rest obtained from reference TRBV7-9 and TRBJ2-3, is as follows: DTGVSQNPRHKITKRGQNVTFRCDPISEHNRLYWYRQTLGQGPEFLTYFQNEAQLEKSRLLSDRFSAERPKGSFSTLEIQRTEQGDSAMYLCASTRWDRGGPGQYFGPGTRLTVL.

This sequence joins TRBV6-5 and TRBJ2-7, with D uncertain. CDR1 MNHEY and CDR2 SVGAGI come from the germline V gene. This CDR3 comprises 14 residues. The ends were cut back, 0 bases at V and 1 base at J, with 7 bases in the middle. The CDR3 protein is CASSYSSQSYEQYF. In DNA form, the CDR3 reads TGTGCCAGCAGTTACTCGTCCCAGTCCTACGAGCAGTACTTC.

The chain carries TRBV27 and TRBJ1-4, with 9 bases aligning to TRBD1. In germline, CDR1 is MNHEY, CDR2 SMNVEV (reference sequence). Losses at the gene ends were 3 bases for V and 7 bases for J; bases not matched to a gene: 0. This CDR3 region has 13 residues. The CDR3 sequence: CASSLGQGEKLFF. CDR3 coding DNA: TGTGCCAGCAGTTTGGGACAGGGTGAAAAACTGTTTTTT.

The V and J genes are TRBV13 and TRBJ2-7; tentative D call: TRBD1 (6 bases). CDR3 length: 13 amino acids. The V gene lost 5 bases and the J gene lost 6 bases, with 14 bases spanning the gap. The germline V gene has CDR1 PRHDT and CDR2 FYEKMQ (reference sequence). CDR3 sequence: CASSPRGITEQYF. CDR3 DNA: TGTGCCAGCAGCCCCAGGGGTATTACCGAGCAGTACTTC.

CDR3 DNA: TGTGCCTGGGGGTTACAAGGGAACACTGAAGCTTTCTTT. This gives the protein CAWGLQGNTEAFF. This chain joins TRBV30 and TRBJ1-1; the D is unclear. Germline V gene data show CDR1 as GTSNPN and CDR2 as SVGIG (reference sequence). Trimming removed 5 bases from V and 1 base from J, with 11 bases in between. There are 13 residues in the CDR3.